These 30 T cell receptor beta chains originate from one sample sequenced in a study of blood T cells in healthy people across ages. A J-beta primer mix and a sample-barcoded 5' primer were used in a second PCR of about 7 to 12 cycles. TCRdb re-derived calls from the 5' RACE reads in MiXCR, one entry per CDR3 protein. The table shows 550,000 to 700,000 distinct CDR3 sequences, with 25% to 30% occurring only once. The sample consisted of blood. Source of these receptors: a woman between 70 and 85 years old in good health.

This clonotype has only a few counts. The chain is built from TRBV20-1 and TRBJ2-7; tentative D call: TRBD2 (6 bases). CDR1 and CDR2 (germline): DFQATT, SNEGSKA (reference sequence). Trimming took off 5 bases at V and 9 bases at J, with 23 bases between the two ends. The CDR3 is 14 residues long. The CDR3 coding sequence is TGCAGTGCTTTGTCACCCGGAACCGGGGGTAGGCAGTACTTC. This translates into CSALSPGTGGRQYF.

This sequence joins TRBV5-1 and TRBJ1-1; 7 bases line up with TRBD1. The CDR3 runs 14 residues. Germline CDR1 and CDR2: SGHRS and YFSETQ. Germline trimming cut 1 base from V and 7 bases from J; bases unmatched to any gene: 7. The CDR3 DNA sequence: TGCGCCAGCAGCTTGACACCCGGGACAGATGAAGCTTTCTTT. It yields the protein CASSLTPGTDEAFF.

This clonotype has a single count. The chain has TRBV24-1 and TRBJ2-1; 7 bases align to TRBD1. Germline V gene lookup returns CDR1 KGHDR and CDR2 SFDVKD. V was clipped by 5 bases and J by 0 bases; unmatched bases: 9. The CDR3 has 17 residues. CDR3 protein: CATSGEQGWGSYNEQFF. Written as DNA, the CDR3 is TGTGCCACCAGTGGCGAACAGGGGTGGGGCTCCTACAATGAGCAGTTCTTC.

The rearrangement uses TRBV7-2 and TRBJ2-5; 13 positions match TRBD2. The assigned J gene may be wrong: the sequence end matches TRBJ2-7 better. Germline loops: CDR1 SGHTA, CDR2 FQGNSA. This CDR3 contains 15 residues. CDR3 residues: CASRSGLAGVFEQYF. CDR3 nucleotide sequence: TGTGCCAGCAGATCCGGACTAGCGGGGGTCTTCGAGCAGTACTTC.

This sequence joins TRBV20-1 and TRBJ2-3; D is possibly TRBD2 (5 bases). CDR1 is DFQATT, CDR2 SNEGSKA, per germline (reference sequence). The V and J ends lost 3 bases and 1 base respectively, with 5 bases between them. This CDR3 is built from 12 residues. CDR3 protein: CSARRGTDTQYF. CDR3 coding DNA: TGCAGTGCTAGGCGGGGCACAGATACGCAGTATTTT.

Only a few counts were recorded for this clonotype. V and J are TRBV27 and TRBJ1-4; possibly TRBD1 for D (5 bases). Trimming pared 3 bases from V and 4 bases from J, leaving 18 bases between. Germline V CDR1 and CDR2: MNHEY, SMNVEV (reference sequence). This CDR3 comprises 17 residues. This CDR3 is CASSLEPWGGGNEKLFF. The DNA for the CDR3 is TGTGCCAGCAGTTTGGAGCCCTGGGGGGGAGGTAATGAAAAACTGTTTTTT.

This clonotype has more than one count but fewer than ten. J is TRBJ2-4 and V is TRBV21-1; the DNA was not used to check the table's D call, TRBD1. TRBV21-1 is a pseudogene segment. The length of the CDR3 is 15 residues. The DNA of the CDR3 is TGTGCCAGCACCAAGGGGGGGGGCCTACGAGACATTCAGTACTTC. Residues: CASTKGGGLRDIQYF.

V usage is TRBV29-1 and J usage is TRBJ2-7, with 10 bases that match TRBD1. With 3 bases clipped from V and 3 bases from J, the junction kept 11 bases outside the gene matches. This CDR3 has 16 residues. Germline V CDR1 and CDR2: SQVTM, ANQGSEA. Here the CDR3 reads CSVEGQGIGDGYEQYF. The CDR3 coding sequence is TGCAGCGTTGAGGGACAGGGGATAGGAGATGGCTACGAGCAGTACTTC.

The genes are TRBV20-1 and TRBJ2-5, with unresolved D. The CDR3 spans 12 residues. Germline V gene data show CDR1 as DFQATT and CDR2 as SNEGSKA (reference sequence). The germline V and J ends were trimmed by 5 bases and 5 bases, with 12 bases remaining between them. CDR3: CSASGPPETQYF. The CDR3 DNA follows: TGCAGTGCTTCCGGCCCCCCGGAGACCCAGTACTTC.

The chain joins TRBV7-2 to TRBJ1-4, with a weak D call TRBD1 (6 bases). Trimming took 5 bases from V and 7 from J, leaving 14 bases between them. Germline V lookup: CDR1 SGHTA, CDR2 FQGNSA. The CDR3 is made up of 14 amino acids. This CDR3 is CASSLRTVGEKLFF. The CDR3 coding sequence is TGTGCCAGCAGCCTACGGACAGTCGGTGAAAAACTGTTTTTT.

This clonotype was observed a handful of times. The V call is TRBV5-1, the J call TRBJ2-2; D not certain. V gave up 0 bases and J gave up 1 base, with 10 bases separating them. The CDR3 covers 16 residues. Germline CDR1 SGHRS, CDR2 YFSETQ. CDR3 loop: CASSLEGRMNTGELFF. The CDR3 DNA sequence: TGCGCCAGCAGCTTGGAAGGCAGGATGAACACCGGGGAGCTGTTTTTT.

This clonotype was observed at least ten times. J is TRBJ2-5 and V is TRBV20-1; D may be TRBD1 (5 bases). V was pared by 0 bases and J by 2 bases, with 10 bases between. Germline lookup yields CDR1 DFQATT and CDR2 SNEGSKA (reference sequence). The CDR3 extends over 14 amino acids. The CDR3 sequence is CSARDIRTQETQYF. The CDR3 DNA follows: TGCAGTGCTAGAGATATCAGGACACAAGAGACCCAGTACTTC.

This clonotype was detected a few times. This chain connects TRBV11-2 to TRBJ1-2, with a weak D call TRBD1 (5 bases). The ends were cut back, 5 bases at V and 8 bases at J, with 15 bases in the middle. The CDR3 contains 13 residues. In germline, CDR1 is SGHAT, CDR2 FQNNGV. CDR3 DNA sequence: TGTGCCAGCAGCCTAGGGACCTTCAGGGGCTACACCTTC. This sequence encodes CASSLGTFRGYTF. The complete variable domain, with remaining parts taken from reference TRBV11-2 and TRBJ1-2, reads EAGVAQSPRYKIIEKRQSVAFWCNPISGHATLYWYQQILGQGPKLLIQFQNNGVVDDSQLPKDRFSAERLKGVDSTLKIQPAKLEDSAVYLCASSLGTFRGYTFGSGTRLTVV.

The chain recombines TRBV20-1 with TRBJ2-1, with a possible D match to TRBD1 (6 bases). Trimming took off 6 bases at V and 0 bases at J, with 12 bases between the two ends. The CDR3 totals 14 residues. Germline values: CDR1 DFQATT, CDR2 SNEGSKA (reference sequence). CDR3 DNA sequence: TGCAGTGCCAGGGGTGGGGGCTCCTACAATGAGCAGTTCTTC. Protein sequence: CSARGGGSYNEQFF.

This sequence joins TRBV5-1 and TRBJ2-5; 10 bases agree with TRBD2. Germline CDR1 reads SGHRS; CDR2 reads YFSETQ. The CDR3 spans 15 residues. The V and J ends lost 4 bases and 3 bases, in that order; junction bases with no gene match: 6. The CDR3 bases are TGCGCCAGCAGCCCCCGGACTAGCGGTAAAGAGACCCAGTACTTC. It translates to CASSPRTSGKETQYF.

This clonotype appeared a few times. This sequence joins TRBV20-1 and TRBJ2-7; 8 bases are shared with TRBD1. This CDR3 has 13 residues. Germline CDR1 reads DFQATT; CDR2 reads SNEGSKA (reference sequence). Trimming at V came to 6 bases and at J to 5 bases, leaving 9 bases not matched to a gene. DNA of the CDR3: TGCAGTGCCACGGACAGGGCACTCCACGAGCAGTACTTC. Protein product: CSATDRALHEQYF.

In its sample, this clonotype was seen a few times. At one end the junction does not follow the germline gene, possibly because of a read error. The rearrangement links TRBV6-6 to TRBJ1-2; TRBD1 might be the D (5 bases). Germline CDR1 reads MNHNY; CDR2 reads SVGAGI (reference sequence). CDR3 length: 12 amino acids. The CDR3 loop is CATQSGNYCYTF. Written as DNA, the CDR3 is TGTGCCACCCAGTCAGGGAACTATTGCTACACCTTC.

This sequence joins TRBV20-1 and TRBJ2-5; TRBD2 aligns across 9 bases. V was clipped by 3 bases and J by 4 bases; unmatched bases: 9. The CDR3 covers 15 residues. The germline CDR1 and CDR2 sequences are DFQATT and SNEGSKA (reference sequence). The chain's CDR3 is CSARVWRGGRETQYF. DNA for the CDR3: TGCAGTGCTAGGGTGTGGCGGGGGGGCCGAGAGACCCAGTACTTC.

The CDR3 is CASSLRGSRYTF. The CDR3 DNA follows: TGTGCCAGCAGCTTGCGGGGGAGTCGCTACACCTTC. This chain links TRBV5-6 with TRBJ1-2; D is perhaps TRBD1 (5 bases). The CDR3 runs 12 residues. Germline CDR1 reads SGHDT; CDR2 reads YYEEEE. The ends were cut back, 1 base at V and 9 bases at J, with 10 bases in the middle.

This clonotype has only a few counts. The rearrangement links TRBV5-1 to TRBJ2-5; 12 bases are shared with TRBD1. With the DNA end fitting TRBJ2-7 better, the J assignment may be wrong. Germline CDR1 and CDR2: SGHRS and YFSETQ. The CDR3 runs to 16 residues. The CDR3 spells CASSSVAGTGGAEQYF. Here the CDR3 DNA reads TGCGCCAGCAGCTCTGTGGCCGGGACAGGGGGCGCCGAGCAGTACTTC.

The chain uses TRBV20-1 and TRBJ2-7, with 7 bases aligning to TRBD2. This CDR3 has 16 amino acids. In germline, CDR1 is DFQATT, CDR2 SNEGSKA (reference sequence). V lost 1 base to trimming and J lost 4 bases; unmatched junction nucleotides: 13. CDR3 residues: CSARVPGLVTRYEQYF. The CDR3 bases are TGCAGTGCTAGAGTTCCCGGACTAGTAACGAGGTACGAGCAGTACTTC.

The chain carries TRBV2 and TRBJ1-5; 7 nucleotides align to TRBD1. This CDR3 has 16 amino acids. V shed 4 bases and J 5 bases; nucleotides not matched to a gene: 11. Germline V lookup: CDR1 SNHLY, CDR2 FYNNEI. This CDR3 reads CASSGGQDPGYQPQHF. CDR3 in DNA: TGTGCCAGCAGTGGAGGACAGGACCCGGGGTATCAGCCCCAGCATTTT. The variable domain in full, completed from reference TRBV2 and TRBJ1-5, reads EPEVTQTPSHQVTQMGQEVILRCVPISNHLYFYWYRQILGQKVEFLVSFYNNEISEKSEIFDDQFSVERPDGSNFTLKIRSTKLEDSAMYFCASSGGQDPGYQPQHFGDGTRLSIL.

This clonotype was seen a handful of times. The genes are TRBV5-6 and TRBJ2-5; no firm D call. The CDR3 spans 14 residues. The V gene lost 0 bases and the J gene lost 0 bases, with 6 bases spanning the gap. Germline V lookup: CDR1 SGHDT, CDR2 YYEEEE. As DNA, the CDR3 is TGTGCCAGCAGCTTGGTGACGTACCAAGAGACCCAGTACTTC. Protein product: CASSLVTYQETQYF.

This clonotype was observed a handful of times. The chain has TRBV20-1 and TRBJ2-3; 8 bases map to TRBD2. Germline V gene lookup returns CDR1 DFQATT and CDR2 SNEGSKA (reference sequence). J lost 6 bases, V lost 8 bases, and 10 bases had no gene match. The CDR3 is 13 residues long. The CDR3 nucleotides read TGCAGTCCCCGGGAGGGCCGTTCGGATACGCAGTATTTT. As protein: CSPREGRSDTQYF.

The sample holds a few counts of this clonotype. The CDR3 nucleotides are TGTGCCAGCAGGACCGGGACTGCTGGCTACACCTTC. As protein: CASRTGTAGYTF. The J gene is TRBJ1-2, the V gene TRBV6-2 or TRBV6-3; maybe TRBD1 (5 bases). The V gene's germline CDR1 is MNHEY and CDR2 SVGEGT. V dropped 6 bases and J dropped 7 bases, with 12 bases sitting between them. The CDR3 consists of 12 residues.

This clonotype was counted only a few times. The chain carries TRBV3-1 and TRBJ1-4, with 8 nucleotides matching TRBD1. The germline V gene encodes CDR1 LGHDT and CDR2 YNNKEL (reference sequence). The CDR3 sequence is 14 residues long. The junction had 5 bases not matched to a gene; V was cut back by 4 bases and J by 7 bases. Here the CDR3 DNA reads TGTGCCAGCAGCCTCCGGACAGGGAGTGAAAAACTGTTTTTT. This gives the protein CASSLRTGSEKLFF.

The chain employs TRBV20-1 and TRBJ1-5; D may be TRBD1 (5 bases). V was shortened by 1 base and J by 7 bases, with 8 bases between the two germline ends. The CDR3 consists of 12 residues. CDR1 is DFQATT and CDR2 is SNEGSKA in the germline V gene (reference sequence). The CDR3 protein is CSARGHRQPQHF. DNA of the CDR3: TGCAGTGCTAGAGGCCACAGGCAGCCCCAGCATTTT.

This clonotype has only a few counts. The chain carries TRBV3-1 and TRBJ1-6; tentative D call: TRBD1 (5 bases). Trimming shortened V by 5 bases and J by 7 bases, and 18 bases separated the two germline ends. Looked up from germline, CDR1 is LGHDT and CDR2 is YNNKEL (reference sequence). The CDR3 consists of 16 residues. The CDR3 nucleotides are TGTGCCAGCAGCTCCAGTTGGGACGGGGGGAATTCACCCCTCCACTTT. As protein: CASSSSWDGGNSPLHF. Looking up the rest from reference TRBV3-1 and TRBJ1-6 gives the full variable domain: DTAVSQTPKYLVTQMGNDKSIKCEQNLGHDTMYWYKQDSKKFLKIMFSYNNKELIINETVPNRFSPKSPDKAHLNLHINSLELGDSAVYFCASSSSWDGGNSPLHFGNGTRLTVT.

This clonotype was recorded a few times. One end of the junction is discordant with germline, which a read error may explain. CDR3 nucleotide sequence: TGCGCCAGCAGCTACTTCCGACAGGGGCCTCAAGAGACCCAGTACTTC. Protein: CASSYFRQGPQETQYF. The rearrangement joins TRBV6-2 or TRBV6-3 to TRBJ2-5; TRBD1 aligns across 8 bases. CDR1 and CDR2 from the germline V gene are MNHEY and SVGEGT. The CDR3 covers 16 residues.

This chain links TRBV3-1 with TRBJ1-2, with D possibly matching TRBD1 (5 bases). The CDR3 runs to 14 residues. The germline gives CDR1 LGHDT, CDR2 YNNKEL (reference sequence). V was cut by 1 base and J by 4 bases, with 10 bases left in between. CDR3 bases: TGTGCCAGCAGCCAAGTTACAGGCCGCTATGGCTACACCTTC. Translating gives CASSQVTGRYGYTF.